This is a list of T cell receptor beta chains from one sample in a study of control samples from healthy donors and cancer patients. Only in-frame clones appear in the TCRdb table, and some are missing; sequencing was by immunoSEQ multiplex PCR. The profile shows approximately 89,000 clones, approximately 89% of them singletons. The sample comprised blood. All receptors derive from a man aged 25-40 years in good health. Both conserved end residues are part of each CDR3. The D gene is left open where the match is weak. Size values are once, few and many counts, or a class for expanded clones, and some rows have none.

V gene	J gene	clone size	D gene	CDR3 DNA	CDR3 protein
TRBV2	TRBJ2-6	NA	NA	TGTGCCAGCAGTCTAGATGGGACCTCTGGGGCCAACGTCCTGACTTTC	CASSLDGTSGANVLTF
TRBV7-9	TRBJ2-3	NA	NA	TGTGCCAGCAGCTTAGCGATAATTAGGGGACCAGATACGCAGTATTTT	CASSLAIIRGPDTQYF
TRBV5-1	TRBJ1-4	NA	TRBD1	TGCGCCAGCAGCTTGGGACAGGGAAATGAAAAACTGTTTTTT	CASSLGQGNEKLFF
TRBV12-3/TRBV12-4	TRBJ1-1	NA	NA	TGTGCCAGCAGATCCCTAGGGAAGACTGAAGCTTTCTTT	CASRSLGKTEAFF
TRBV9	TRBJ2-2	NA	NA	TGTGCCAGCAGCGCCCAAAGTAACACCGGGGAGCTGTTTTTT	CASSAQSNTGELFF
TRBV5-6	TRBJ1-5	NA	NA	TGTGCCAGCAGATCGGGCGTGGGCCAGCCCCAGCATTTT	CASRSGVGQPQHF
TRBV2	TRBJ2-4	NA	NA	TGTGCCAGCAGCATCAACTCCCAGAGTGGCATTCAGTACTTC	CASSINSQSGIQYF
TRBV4-1	TRBJ2-6	once	NA	TGCGCCAGCAGCCAAATCTCGACAAGTGAACTCTCTGGGGCCAACGTCCTGACTTTC	CASSQISTSELSGANVLTF
TRBV25-1	TRBJ2-5	once	NA	TGTGCCAGCAGTGTCGTCGGCGCAGTGGAGACCCAGTACTTC	CASSVVGAVETQYF
TRBV5-5	TRBJ2-3	NA	NA	TGTGCCAGCAGCGAACCTACAGGGTTGGTCGAGGATACGCAGTATTTT	CASSEPTGLVEDTQYF
TRBV28	TRBJ2-7	NA	NA	TGTGCCAGCAGTAGGGGACCAACCCCCTACGAGCAGTACTTC	CASSRGPTPYEQYF
TRBV19	TRBJ2-3	NA	NA	TGTGCCAGTAGTATAGCAGGGACCCAAGATACGCAGTATTTT	CASSIAGTQDTQYF
TRBV23-1	TRBJ2-3	NA	NA	TGCGCCAGCAGTACCTCTTGTGAGACGCCGAGCACAGATACGCAGTATTTT	CASSTSCETPSTDTQYF
TRBV6-5	TRBJ2-7	NA	TRBD1	TGTGCCAGCAGCCCCCCGGACAGGGGGGCCTACGAGCAGTACTTC	CASSPPDRGAYEQYF
TRBV12-5	TRBJ1-5	NA	TRBD1	TGTGCTAGTGGTTCGGCCGGGACAGGGGGCCCGACCCAGCATTTT	CASGSAGTGGPTQHF
TRBV30	TRBJ1-2	few	NA	TGTGCCTGGAGTCCGGGGGTAACCTATGGCTACACCTTC	CAWSPGVTYGYTF
TRBV7-2	TRBJ2-3	NA	NA	TGTGCCAGCAGCTTATATAGCGATACGCAGTATTTT	CASSLYSDTQYF
TRBV6-1	TRBJ2-1	NA	NA	TGTGCCAGCAGTGAAGAAAAGTGGCGGGGCAACAATGAGCAGTTCTTC	CASSEEKWRGNNEQFF
TRBV4-2	TRBJ1-2	NA	NA	TGTGCCAGCAGCCAAGGCAGGGACACTAACTATGGCTACACCTTC	CASSQGRDTNYGYTF
TRBV2	TRBJ1-4	NA	TRBD1	TGTGCCAGCGGGGGGACAGGGGATGAAAAACTGTTTTTT	CASGGTGDEKLFF
TRBV12-3/TRBV12-4	TRBJ1-2	NA	NA	TGTGCCAGCAGTCCGCTGGTCTATGGCTACACCTTC	CASSPLVYGYTF
TRBV3-1/TRBV3-2	TRBJ1-1	NA	NA	TGTGCCAGTTCCCAAAGGGGAGTGGCGACTGAAGCTTTCTTT	CASSQRGVATEAFF
TRBV2	TRBJ1-1	NA	NA	TGTGCCAGCAGTGAAGCGCAGGGGACCAACACTGAAGCTTTCTTT	CASSEAQGTNTEAFF
TRBV24-1	TRBJ1-2	NA	TRBD1	TGTGCCACCAGTGCTACCGGGACAGGGGACAATAGCTATGGCTACACCTTC	CATSATGTGDNSYGYTF
TRBV2	TRBJ2-1	NA	TRBD1	TGTGCCAGCAGTGGCACGGACAGGGCCGGGAATGAGCAGTTCTTC	CASSGTDRAGNEQFF
TRBV5-6	TRBJ1-5	NA	NA	TGTGCCAGCAGCTTGGATCGAGGGAGCAATCAGCCCCAGCATTTT	CASSLDRGSNQPQHF
TRBV7-9	TRBJ1-1	NA	TRBD1	TGTGCCAGCAGCCCAGCCGAACTAAACTCCGGGACAGGGAACACTGAAGCTTTCTTT	CASSPAELNSGTGNTEAFF
TRBV5-6	TRBJ2-7	NA	TRBD1	TGTGCCAGCAGCGGGGGACAGGGGGCTCGGGAGCAGTACTTC	CASSGGQGAREQYF
TRBV4-1	TRBJ2-5	once	TRBD2	TGCGCCAGCAGCCAAGGGCTAGCGGGGGCGGTGGAGACCCAGTACTTC	CASSQGLAGAVETQYF
TRBV6-1	TRBJ1-3	NA	NA	TGTGCCAGCAGTGAATTTTCGACCCAACTTCCCGGAAACACCATATATTTT	CASSEFSTQLPGNTIYF
TRBV6-5	TRBJ2-5	NA	TRBD2	TGTGCCAGCAGTTACTCGAAACTAGCGTGGGAGACCCAGTACTTC	CASSYSKLAWETQYF
TRBV19	TRBJ1-3	NA	NA	TGTGCCAGTAGTATCGACGGGCACCCATTCTCTGGAAACACCATATATTTT	CASSIDGHPFSGNTIYF
TRBV5-4	TRBJ1-2	NA	TRBD1	TGTGCCAGCAGCCCACCTGGACAGGAGAAACGGTATGGCTACACCTTC	CASSPPGQEKRYGYTF
TRBV3-1/TRBV3-2	TRBJ2-5	once	NA	TGTGCCAGCAGCCAAGGAGGGGGGGCCGGGGAGACCCAGTACTTC	CASSQGGGAGETQYF
TRBV24-1	TRBJ2-2	NA	NA	TGTGCCACCAGTGATCAGACCCAGGCCGCGAACACCGGGGAGCTGTTTTTT	CATSDQTQAANTGELFF
TRBV5-1	TRBJ2-5	NA	NA	TGCGCCAGCAGCTTCCAAGAGACCCAGTACTTC	CASSFQETQYF
TRBV5-1	TRBJ2-5	once	TRBD2	TGCGCCAGCAGTCGCGGGGGGAATCAAGAGACCCAGTACTTC	CASSRGGNQETQYF
TRBV19	TRBJ1-2	NA	NA	TGTGCCAGTGGGCAATTCGGACGGAACTATGGCTACACCTTC	CASGQFGRNYGYTF
TRBV7-2	TRBJ2-1	NA	NA	TGTGCCAGCAGCTTGACTCTATACAATGAGCAGTTCTTC	CASSLTLYNEQFF
TRBV18	TRBJ1-1	NA	NA	TGTGCCAGCTCACAAGGGTTGGGGACTGAAGCTTTCTTT	CASSQGLGTEAFF
TRBV24-1	TRBJ1-5	NA	NA	TGTGCCACCAGTGATGCGGGGGGACGAAATCAGCCCCAGCATTTT	CATSDAGGRNQPQHF
TRBV6-5	TRBJ1-3	NA	NA	TGTGCCAGCAGCTCCTTGGCATCTGGAAACACCATATATTTT	CASSSLASGNTIYF
TRBV11-2	TRBJ2-1	NA	NA	TGTGCCAGCAGCTTAGAGTACGCCAATGAGCAGTTCTTC	CASSLEYANEQFF
TRBV6-2/TRBV6-3	TRBJ1-2	NA	NA	TGTGCCAGCAGTCGCCCAGCCGCCGGAGATTTATATGGCTACACCTTC	CASSRPAAGDLYGYTF
TRBV11-2	TRBJ1-3	NA	TRBD1	TGTGCCAGCAGCCCCTCGACAGGGGGCAGGAACACCATATATTTT	CASSPSTGGRNTIYF
TRBV19	TRBJ2-1	NA	TRBD2	TGTGCCAGTAGTCCAAGCGGGGGGAGCTACAATGAGCAGTTCTTC	CASSPSGGSYNEQFF
TRBV7-2	TRBJ1-1	NA	TRBD1	TGTGCCAGCAGGAGTGGGACAGGGGAAGCTTTCTTT	CASRSGTGEAFF
TRBV6-5	TRBJ2-1	few	TRBD2	TGTGCCGGCACCCGAGAGGCGGGGGGTGTCGATGAGCAGTTCTTC	CAGTREAGGVDEQFF
TRBV2	TRBJ2-2	NA	NA	TGTGCCAGCAGTGGTGCGGAGATAGGGGAGCTGTTTTTT	CASSGAEIGELFF
TRBV28	TRBJ1-1	NA	NA	TGTGCCAGCAGTTTCTCATCTGCCGCCGACAGTTACACTGAAGCTTTCTTT	CASSFSSAADSYTEAFF
TRBV20-1	TRBJ2-5	NA	NA	TGCAGTGCTAGTGGGGCCGGGGAGACCCAGTACTTC	CSASGAGETQYF
TRBV6-6	TRBJ1-5	NA	TRBD1	TGTGCCAGCAGTTACCGCGGACAGGGTGGTAATCAGCCCCAGCATTTT	CASSYRGQGGNQPQHF
TRBV27	TRBJ1-2	NA	NA	TGTGCCAGCAGTTTATCGGGGCAGTACTATGGCTACACCTTC	CASSLSGQYYGYTF